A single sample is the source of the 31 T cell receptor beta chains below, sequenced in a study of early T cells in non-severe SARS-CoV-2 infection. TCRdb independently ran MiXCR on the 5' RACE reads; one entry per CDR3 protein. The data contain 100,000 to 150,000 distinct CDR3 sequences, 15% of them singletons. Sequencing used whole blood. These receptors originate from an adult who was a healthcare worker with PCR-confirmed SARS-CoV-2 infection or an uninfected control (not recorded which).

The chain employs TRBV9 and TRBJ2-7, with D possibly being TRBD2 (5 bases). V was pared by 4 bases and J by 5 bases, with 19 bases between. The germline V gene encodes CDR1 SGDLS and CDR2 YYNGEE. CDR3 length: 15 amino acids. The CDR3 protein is CASSPLAGLNHEQYF. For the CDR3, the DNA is TGTGCCAGCAGCCCCCTGGCGGGCCTTAATCACGAGCAGTACTTC.

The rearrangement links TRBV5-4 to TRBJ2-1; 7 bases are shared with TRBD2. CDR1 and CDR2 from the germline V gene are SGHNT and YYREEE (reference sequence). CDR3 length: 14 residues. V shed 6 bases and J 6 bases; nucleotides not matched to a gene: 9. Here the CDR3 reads CASTIRGGPNEQFF. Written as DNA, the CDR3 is TGTGCCAGCACCATCCGCGGGGGACCCAATGAGCAGTTCTTC.

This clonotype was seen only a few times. The CDR3 DNA reads as TGCAGTGCTCCAATAGCGGGGGTACTCCTCGAGACCCAGTACTTC. As protein: CSAPIAGVLLETQYF. This chain links TRBV20-1 with TRBJ2-5; 9 bases are shared with TRBD2. Germline loops: CDR1 DFQATT, CDR2 SNEGSKA (reference sequence). V dropped 5 bases and J dropped 5; count of bases not matched to a gene: 12. The CDR3 is 15 amino acids.

The CDR3 nucleotides are TGTGCCAGCAGTGAAGCGACAGGTAGTGAAAAACTGTTTTTT. Protein product: CASSEATGSEKLFF. This chain joins TRBV12-3 or TRBV12-4 and TRBJ1-4; D might be TRBD1 (6 bases). The CDR3 is 14 amino acids. The V and J ends lost 5 bases and 7 bases respectively, with 14 bases between them.

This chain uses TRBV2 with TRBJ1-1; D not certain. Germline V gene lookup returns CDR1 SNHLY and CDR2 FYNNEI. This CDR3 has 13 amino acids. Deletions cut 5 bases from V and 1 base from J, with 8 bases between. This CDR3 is CASSRLGNTEAFF. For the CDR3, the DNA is TGTGCCAGCAGTAGACTGGGGAACACTGAAGCTTTCTTT. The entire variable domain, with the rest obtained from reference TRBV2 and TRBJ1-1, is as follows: EPEVTQTPSHQVTQMGQEVILRCVPISNHLYFYWYRQILGQKVEFLVSFYNNEISEKSEIFDDQFSVERPDGSNFTLKIRSTKLEDSAMYFCASSRLGNTEAFFGQGTRLTVV.

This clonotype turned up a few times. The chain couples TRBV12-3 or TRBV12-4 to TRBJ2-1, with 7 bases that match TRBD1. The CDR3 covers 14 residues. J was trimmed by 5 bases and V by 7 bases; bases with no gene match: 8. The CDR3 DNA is TGTGCCAGCACGGGACAGCCCATAAACAATGAGCAGTTCTTC. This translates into CASTGQPINNEQFF.

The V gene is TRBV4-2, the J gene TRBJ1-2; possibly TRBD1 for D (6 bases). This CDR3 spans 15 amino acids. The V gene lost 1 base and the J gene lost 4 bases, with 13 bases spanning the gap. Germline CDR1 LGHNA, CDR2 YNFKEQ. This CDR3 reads CASSQALGGTYGYTF. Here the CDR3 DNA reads TGTGCCAGCAGCCAAGCGTTAGGGGGGACCTATGGCTACACCTTC.

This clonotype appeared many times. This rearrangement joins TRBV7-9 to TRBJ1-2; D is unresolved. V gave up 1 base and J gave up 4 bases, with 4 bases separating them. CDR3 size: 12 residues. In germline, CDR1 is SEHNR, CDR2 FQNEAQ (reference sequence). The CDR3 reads CASSLGPYGYTF. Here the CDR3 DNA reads TGTGCCAGCAGCTTAGGTCCCTATGGCTACACCTTC.

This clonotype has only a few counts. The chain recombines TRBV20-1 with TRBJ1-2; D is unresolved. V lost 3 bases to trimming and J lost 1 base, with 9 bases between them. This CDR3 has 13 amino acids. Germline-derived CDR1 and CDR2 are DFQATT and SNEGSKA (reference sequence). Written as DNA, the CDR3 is TGCAGTGCTAGCAACCCAGTTAACTATGGCTACACCTTC. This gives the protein CSASNPVNYGYTF.

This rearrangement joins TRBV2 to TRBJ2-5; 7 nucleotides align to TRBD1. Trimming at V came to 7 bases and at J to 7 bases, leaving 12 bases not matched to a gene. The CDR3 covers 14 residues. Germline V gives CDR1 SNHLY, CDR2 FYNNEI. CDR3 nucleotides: TGTGCCAGCACCGAATTGAGGACAGGTTCGACCCAGTACTTC. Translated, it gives CASTELRTGSTQYF.

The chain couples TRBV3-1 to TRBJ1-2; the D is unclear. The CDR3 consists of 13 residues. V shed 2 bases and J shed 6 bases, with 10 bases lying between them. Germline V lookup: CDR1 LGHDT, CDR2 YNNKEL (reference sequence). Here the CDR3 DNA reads TGTGCCAGCAGCCAACGGTGGTTAGATGGCTACACCTTC. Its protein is CASSQRWLDGYTF.

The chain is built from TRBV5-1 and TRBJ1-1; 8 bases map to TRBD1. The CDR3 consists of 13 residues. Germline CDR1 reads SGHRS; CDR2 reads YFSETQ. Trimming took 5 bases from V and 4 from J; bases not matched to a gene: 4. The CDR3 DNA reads TGCGCCAGCAGGGTAACAGGGGGCACTGAAGCTTTCTTT. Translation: CASRVTGGTEAFF.

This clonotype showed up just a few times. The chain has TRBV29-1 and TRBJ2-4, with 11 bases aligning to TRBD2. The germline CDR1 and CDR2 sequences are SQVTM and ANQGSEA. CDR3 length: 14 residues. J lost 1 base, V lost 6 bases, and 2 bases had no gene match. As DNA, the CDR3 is TGCAGCGTGTCTAGCGGGGGGGCCAAAAACATTCAGTACTTC. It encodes CSVSSGGAKNIQYF. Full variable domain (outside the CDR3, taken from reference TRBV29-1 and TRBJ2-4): SAVISQKPSRDICQRGTSLTIQCQVDSQVTMMFWYRQQPGQSLTLIATANQGSEATYESGFVIDKFPISRPNLTFSTLTVSNMSPEDSSIYLCSVSSGGAKNIQYFGAGTRLSVL.

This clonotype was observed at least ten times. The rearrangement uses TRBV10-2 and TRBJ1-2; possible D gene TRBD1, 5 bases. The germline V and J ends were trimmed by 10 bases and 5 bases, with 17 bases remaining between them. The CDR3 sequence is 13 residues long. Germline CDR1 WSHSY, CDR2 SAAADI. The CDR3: CATTGAIGYGYTF. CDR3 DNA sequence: TGCGCCACCACCGGGGCCATCGGGTATGGCTACACCTTC.

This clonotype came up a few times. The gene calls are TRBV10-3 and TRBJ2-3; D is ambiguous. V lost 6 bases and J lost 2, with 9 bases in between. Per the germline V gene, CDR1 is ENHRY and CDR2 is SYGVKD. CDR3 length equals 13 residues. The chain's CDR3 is CAIRNRATDTQYF. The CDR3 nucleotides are TGTGCCATCAGGAACCGGGCCACAGATACGCAGTATTTT.

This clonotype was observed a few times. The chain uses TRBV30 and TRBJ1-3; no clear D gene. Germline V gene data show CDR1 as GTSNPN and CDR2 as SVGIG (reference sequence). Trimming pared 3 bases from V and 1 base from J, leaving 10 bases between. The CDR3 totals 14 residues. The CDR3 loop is CAWRVGSSGNTIYF. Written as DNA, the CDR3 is TGTGCCTGGAGGGTCGGGTCTTCTGGAAACACCATATATTTT.

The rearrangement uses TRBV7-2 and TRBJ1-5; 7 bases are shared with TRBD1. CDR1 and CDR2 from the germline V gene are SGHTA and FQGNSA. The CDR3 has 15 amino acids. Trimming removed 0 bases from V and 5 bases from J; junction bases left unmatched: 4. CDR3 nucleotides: TGTGCCAGCAGCTTAGCGGGGGACAGTTATCAGCCCCAGCATTTT. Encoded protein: CASSLAGDSYQPQHF.

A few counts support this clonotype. CDR3 nucleotides: TGCAGCGTTTCCAAATGGACTAGCGGCTCCTACAATGAGCAGTTCTTC. This translates into CSVSKWTSGSYNEQFF. This chain uses TRBV29-1 with TRBJ2-1, with TRBD2 matching 10 bases. After removal of 5 bases from V and 0 bases from J, the junction contained 7 bases not matched to a gene. CDR1 SQVTM and CDR2 ANQGSEA come from the germline V gene. CDR3 size: 16 residues.

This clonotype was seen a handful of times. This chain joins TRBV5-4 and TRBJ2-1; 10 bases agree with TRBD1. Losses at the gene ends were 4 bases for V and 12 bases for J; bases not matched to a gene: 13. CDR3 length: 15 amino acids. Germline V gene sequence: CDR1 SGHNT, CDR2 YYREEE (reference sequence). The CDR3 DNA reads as TGTGCCAGCAGCAAGCCGGGACAGGGGACGTACGGGCAGTTCTTC. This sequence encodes CASSKPGQGTYGQFF.

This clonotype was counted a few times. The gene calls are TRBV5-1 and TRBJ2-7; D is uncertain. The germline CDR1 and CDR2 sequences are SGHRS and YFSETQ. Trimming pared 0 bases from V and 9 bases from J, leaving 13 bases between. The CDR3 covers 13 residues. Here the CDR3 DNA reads TGCGCCAGCAGCTTGGCCGGGCGGAGCGTGCAGTACTTC. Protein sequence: CASSLAGRSVQYF.

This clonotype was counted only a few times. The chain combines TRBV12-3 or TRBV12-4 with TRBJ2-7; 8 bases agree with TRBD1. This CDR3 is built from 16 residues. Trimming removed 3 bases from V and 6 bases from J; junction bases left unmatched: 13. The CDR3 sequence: CASSLDTGGIWPEQYF. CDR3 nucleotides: TGTGCCAGCAGTTTGGACACAGGGGGAATCTGGCCCGAGCAGTACTTC.

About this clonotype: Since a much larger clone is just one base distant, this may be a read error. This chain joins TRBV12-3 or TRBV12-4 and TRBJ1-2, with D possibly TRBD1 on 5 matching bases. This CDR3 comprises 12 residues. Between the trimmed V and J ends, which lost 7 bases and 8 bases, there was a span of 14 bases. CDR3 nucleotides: TGTGCCAGCACTTCGACAGTTTGGGGCTACACCTTC. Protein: CASTSTVWGYTF.

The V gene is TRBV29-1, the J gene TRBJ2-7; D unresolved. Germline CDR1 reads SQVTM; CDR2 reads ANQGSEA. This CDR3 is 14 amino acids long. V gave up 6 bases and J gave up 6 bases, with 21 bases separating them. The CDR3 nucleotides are TGCAGCGTGGTGCCTTTAAATCCCACGGGCGAGCAGTACTTC. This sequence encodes CSVVPLNPTGEQYF.

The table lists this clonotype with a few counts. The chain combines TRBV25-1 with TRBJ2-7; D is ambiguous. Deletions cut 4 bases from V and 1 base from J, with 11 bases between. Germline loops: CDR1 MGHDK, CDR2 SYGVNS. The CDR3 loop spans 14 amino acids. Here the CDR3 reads CASSARPVSYEQYF. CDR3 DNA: TGTGCCAGCAGTGCTAGGCCGGTATCCTACGAGCAGTACTTC.

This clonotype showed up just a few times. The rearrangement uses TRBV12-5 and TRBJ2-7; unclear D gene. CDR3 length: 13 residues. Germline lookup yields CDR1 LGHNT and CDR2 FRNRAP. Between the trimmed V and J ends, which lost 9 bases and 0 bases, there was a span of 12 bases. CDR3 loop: CASALQFSYEQYF. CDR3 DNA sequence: TGTGCTAGCGCCTTACAGTTCTCCTACGAGCAGTACTTC.

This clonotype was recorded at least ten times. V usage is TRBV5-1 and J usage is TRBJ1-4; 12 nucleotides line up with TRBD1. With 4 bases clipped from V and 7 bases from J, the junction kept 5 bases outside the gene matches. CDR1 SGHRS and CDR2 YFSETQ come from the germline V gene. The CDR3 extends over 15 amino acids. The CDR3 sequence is CASSGTGGVGEKLFF. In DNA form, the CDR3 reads TGCGCCAGCAGCGGGACAGGGGGCGTTGGTGAAAAACTGTTTTTT.

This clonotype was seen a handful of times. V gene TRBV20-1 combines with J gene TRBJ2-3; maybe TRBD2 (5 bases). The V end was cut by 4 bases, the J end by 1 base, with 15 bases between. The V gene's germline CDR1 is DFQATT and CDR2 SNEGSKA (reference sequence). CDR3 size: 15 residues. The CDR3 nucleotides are TGCAGTGCTAACGACTATCTAGGTGGCACAGATACGCAGTATTTT. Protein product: CSANDYLGGTDTQYF.

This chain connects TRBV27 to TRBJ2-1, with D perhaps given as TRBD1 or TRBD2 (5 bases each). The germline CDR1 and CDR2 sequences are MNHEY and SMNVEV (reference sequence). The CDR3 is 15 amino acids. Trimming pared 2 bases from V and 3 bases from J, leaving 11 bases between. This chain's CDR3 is CASSLTGTFYNEQFF. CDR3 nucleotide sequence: TGTGCCAGCAGTTTAACGGGGACCTTCTACAATGAGCAGTTCTTC.

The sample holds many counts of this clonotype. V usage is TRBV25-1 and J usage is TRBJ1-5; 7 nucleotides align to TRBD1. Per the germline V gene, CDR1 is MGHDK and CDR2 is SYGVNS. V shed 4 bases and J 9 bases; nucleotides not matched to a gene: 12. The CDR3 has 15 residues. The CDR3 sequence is CASSASGGWDGPQHF. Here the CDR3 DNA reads TGTGCCAGCAGTGCGTCAGGGGGATGGGACGGGCCCCAGCATTTT.

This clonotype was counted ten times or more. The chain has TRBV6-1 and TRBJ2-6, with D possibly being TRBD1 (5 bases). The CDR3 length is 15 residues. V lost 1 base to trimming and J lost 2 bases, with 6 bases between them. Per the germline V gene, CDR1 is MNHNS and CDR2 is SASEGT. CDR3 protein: CASSEVGAGANVLTF. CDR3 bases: TGTGCCAGCAGTGAAGTAGGGGCTGGGGCCAACGTCCTGACTTTC.

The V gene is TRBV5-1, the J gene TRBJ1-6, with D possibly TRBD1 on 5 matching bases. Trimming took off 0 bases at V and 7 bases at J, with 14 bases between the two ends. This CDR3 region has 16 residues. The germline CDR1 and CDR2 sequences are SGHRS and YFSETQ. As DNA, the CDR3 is TGCGCCAGCAGCTTGGTCTCCCCAGGGCCGAATTCACCCCTCCACTTT. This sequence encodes CASSLVSPGPNSPLHF. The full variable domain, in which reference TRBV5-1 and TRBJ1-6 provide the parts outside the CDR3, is KAGVTQTPRYLIKTRGQQVTLSCSPISGHRSVSWYQQTPGQGLQFLFEYFSETQRNKGNFPGRFSGRQFSNSRSEMNVSTLELGDSALYLCASSLVSPGPNSPLHFGNGTRLTVT.